The 13 T cell receptor beta chains listed next were all sequenced from one sample in a study of CD4 T cells in relation to SARS-CoV-2 and coronaviruses. The assay was immunoSEQ multiplex PCR, and TCRdb's table has in-frame clones only and misses some. Here the sample spans 20,000 to 25,000 clones, roughly 70% being singletons. These TCRs' antigens remain unknown. Before the COVID-19 pandemic, during about 2010-2018, CD4+ T cells were taken from unexposed donors. Isolation of CD4+ T cells took place after roughly nine days in culture. Sequenced material: CD4+ T cells from PBMCs, cultured in vitro. The receptors shown here come from a human donor in good health.

The V call is TRBV27, the J call TRBJ1-6; D remains ambiguous. Germline CDR1 MNHEY, CDR2 SMNVEV (reference sequence). This CDR3 is 17 amino acids long. The germline V and J ends were trimmed by 4 bases and 3 bases, with 16 bases remaining between them. The DNA of the CDR3 is TGTGCCAGCAGTTCCACTACCGGGGAAATCTATAATTCACCCCTCCACTTT. This gives the protein CASSSTTGEIYNSPLHF.

This clone was recorded once. The chain joins TRBV12-3 or TRBV12-4 to TRBJ1-1; weak D call: TRBD1 (5 bases). The CDR3 contains 13 residues. V lost 7 bases and J 3 bases, leaving 12 bases between the germline ends. CDR3 region: CASTLDTYTEAFF. The CDR3 coding sequence is TGTGCCAGCACCTTGGACACTTACACTGAAGCTTTCTTT.

J is TRBJ2-3 and V is TRBV5-4; tentatively, D is TRBD1 (5 bases). The CDR3 has 15 amino acids. Trimming pared 4 bases from V and 0 bases from J, leaving 12 bases between. From germline, CDR1 is SGHNT and CDR2 YYREEE (reference sequence). CDR3 loop: CASSPSTVSTDTQYF. The DNA of the CDR3 is TGTGCCAGCAGCCCGTCGACAGTAAGCACAGATACGCAGTATTTT.

The chain joins TRBV7-2 to TRBJ2-3; a possible D gene is TRBD1 (6 bases). Trimming removed 0 bases at V and 0 bases at J, with 10 bases between. CDR3 length: 16 residues. Germline V gene data show CDR1 as SGHTA and CDR2 as FQGNSA. In nucleotides, the CDR3 is TGTGCCAGCAGCTTAGCGGGGGCATCGAGCACAGATACGCAGTATTTT. This encodes CASSLAGASSTDTQYF.

The chain uses TRBV5-4 and TRBJ1-2; 9 nucleotides agree with TRBD1. CDR3 length: 15 residues. Germline values: CDR1 SGHNT, CDR2 YYREEE (reference sequence). Trimming took 2 bases from V and 7 from J; bases not matched to a gene: 9. CDR3 sequence (DNA): TGTGCCAGCAGCTTTGACCGGGACAGGGTGTTTGGCTACACCTTC. Its translation is CASSFDRDRVFGYTF.

The table lists this clone with a few counts. The V call is TRBV11-2, the J call TRBJ1-1; 9 bases line up with TRBD1. Unmatched junction bases numbered 12, after V lost 3 bases and J lost 10 bases. CDR3 size: 15 residues. Germline V gene lookup returns CDR1 SGHAT and CDR2 FQNNGV. The DNA of the CDR3 is TGTGCCAGCAGCTTTTTAACCACAGGGGGCATAGGAGCTTTCTTT. This codes for CASSFLTTGGIGAFF.

In this sample, this clone turned up a few times. The V and J genes are TRBV6-5 and TRBJ1-2; D gene unclear. This CDR3 has 14 residues. The V gene's germline CDR1 is MNHEY and CDR2 SVGAGI. Trimming took off 0 bases at V and 1 base at J, with 6 bases between the two ends. The CDR3 region is CASSYSGDNYGYTF. CDR3 sequence (DNA): TGTGCCAGCAGTTACTCAGGAGATAACTATGGCTACACCTTC.

This sequence joins TRBV7-3 and TRBJ2-5; D remains unclear. Germline V gives CDR1 SGHTA, CDR2 FQGTGA. This CDR3 has 15 residues. The V and J ends lost 6 bases and 1 base respectively, with 15 bases between them. The CDR3 region is CASSLVGSPQETQYF. The CDR3 nucleotides are TGTGCCAGCAGTCTCGTCGGGTCCCCCCAAGAGACCCAGTACTTC.

V and J are TRBV6-2 or TRBV6-3 and TRBJ1-1; tentatively, D is TRBD1 (5 bases). V was cut by 3 bases and J by 1 base, with 18 bases left in between. Germline V gives CDR1 MNHEY, CDR2 SVGEGT. The CDR3 extends over 17 amino acids. The CDR3 DNA is TGTGCCAGCAGTTATTCCGGGGACGAAAAAAGGAACACTGAAGCTTTCTTT. This encodes CASSYSGDEKRNTEAFF.

The V call is TRBV5-5, the J call TRBJ1-4; TRBD1 aligns across 8 bases. V lost 5 bases to trimming and J lost 5 bases; unmatched junction nucleotides: 14. CDR1 is SGHKS, CDR2 YYEKEE, per germline (reference sequence). The CDR3 sequence is 17 residues long. CDR3 residues: CASSGDRGTVGNEKLFF. CDR3 sequence (DNA): TGTGCCAGCAGTGGAGACAGGGGAACAGTTGGCAATGAAAAACTGTTTTTT.

The chain joins TRBV11-2 to TRBJ2-7; 7 positions agree with TRBD2. The CDR3 loop spans 16 amino acids. Looked up from germline, CDR1 is SGHAT and CDR2 is FQNNGV. Unmatched junction bases numbered 10, after V lost 5 bases and J lost 0 bases. CDR3 residues: CASSGTGLGSSYEQYF. Here the CDR3 DNA reads TGTGCCAGCAGCGGCACCGGACTAGGGAGCTCCTACGAGCAGTACTTC.

V and J are TRBV11-3 and TRBJ1-1; TRBD1 matches at 8 bases. The CDR3 sequence is 15 residues long. With V trimmed by 2 bases and J by 1 base, 3 bases remained unmatched. Germline CDR1 SGHNT, CDR2 YENEEA. The CDR3 nucleotides read TGTGCCAGCAGCTTAACCGGGACAGGGAACACTGAAGCTTTCTTT. Its translation: CASSLTGTGNTEAFF. Full variable domain (missing parts from reference TRBV11-3 and TRBJ1-1): EAGVVQSPRYKIIEKKQPVAFWCNPISGHNTLYWYLQNLGQGPELLIRYENEEAVDDSQLPKDRFSAERLKGVDSTLKIQPAELGDSAVYLCASSLTGTGNTEAFFGQGTRLTVV.

The chain recombines TRBV29-1 with TRBJ2-5; 7 bases fit TRBD1. Germline-derived CDR1 and CDR2 are SQVTM and ANQGSEA. V lost 6 bases, J lost 7 bases, and 14 bases stayed unmatched. This CDR3 contains 14 residues. CDR3 DNA sequence: TGCAGCGTCCACCCCCCGACAGGGATGGGGACCCAGTACTTC. It specifies CSVHPPTGMGTQYF.